A single sample is the source of the 3 T cell receptor beta chains below, sequenced in a study of T cells after posttransplantation cyclophosphamide (TCRdb year 2016). Preparation of the library involved the immunoSEQ multiplex PCR assay. Held by TCRdb, this immuneACCESS table contains in-frame sequences only and omits some clones. Under half of the omission traces to an unresolved V gene where checked; the cause of the rest is unknown. This sample holds about 37,000 clones in total, without any singletons. About 6.2% of the sample belongs to the ten largest clones. The specimen was PBMCs. The receptors were sampled from a man aged 25-45 years in good health and a related stem cell transplant donor.

This clone was counted ten times or more. The rearrangement uses TRBV6-1 and TRBJ2-7; 8 bases are shared with TRBD1. CDR3 length equals 11 residues. Germline lookup yields CDR1 MNHNS and CDR2 SASEGT. The J segment lost 6 bases and the V segment lost 8 bases, leaving 3 bases of the junction unmatched. For the CDR3, the DNA is TGTGCCAGCCCGACAGGGGTCGAGCAGTACTTC. Protein: CASPTGVEQYF.

This clone has a count of ten or more. This rearrangement joins TRBV2 to TRBJ2-2; the match to TRBD2 covers 7 bases. There are 13 residues in the CDR3. Unmatched junction bases numbered 6, after V lost 7 bases and J lost 7 bases. Germline-derived CDR1 and CDR2 are SNHLY and FYNNEI. Here the CDR3 reads CASIFIAGGELFF. The CDR3 DNA reads as TGTGCCAGCATTTTTATAGCGGGCGGGGAGCTGTTTTTT.

This clone has ten or more counts. The chain carries TRBV5-4 and TRBJ2-1; TRBD2 matches at 16 bases. Per germline, CDR1 SGHNT and CDR2 YYREEE (reference sequence). With V trimmed by 5 bases and J by 6 bases, 5 bases remained unmatched. This CDR3 is 16 amino acids long. This CDR3 is CASRVGLAGGPNEQFF. The CDR3 coding sequence is TGTGCCAGCAGGGTGGGACTAGCGGGGGGGCCCAATGAGCAGTTCTTC.